What follows are 2 T cell receptor beta chains derived from one specimen sequenced in a study of T cells in Graves' hyperthyroidism and ophthalmopathy. Amplified TCR beta CDR3 regions derived from RNA transcripts. First-round RT-PCR of the TCR CDR3 relied on the HTBI primer set. In TCRdb, the multiplex PCR reads were re-called with MiXCR into one record per CDR3 protein. The sample lists about 350,000 distinct CDR3 sequences; approximately 15% were seen once. The sample consisted of blood. Source of these receptors: a woman aged 25 to 45 with Graves' hyperthyroidism.

The rearrangement links TRBV5-4 to TRBJ2-7; D remains ambiguous. CDR1 SGHNT and CDR2 YYREEE come from the germline V gene (reference sequence). This CDR3 spans 14 amino acids. The V end was cut by 2 bases, the J end by 2 bases, with 11 bases between. In DNA form, the CDR3 reads TGTGCCAGCAGCTTCGAGAGAGAGGCCTACGAGCAGTACTTC. Translating gives CASSFEREAYEQYF.

This clonotype was seen repeatedly, ten times or more. The gene calls are TRBV11-2 and TRBJ2-7, with 8 bases matching TRBD2. Germline CDR1 reads SGHAT; CDR2 reads FQNNGV. CDR3 size: 16 residues. Trimming removed 1 base from V and 4 bases from J; junction bases left unmatched: 9. CDR3 DNA: TGTGCCAGCAGCTTAGCGGGAGGGGGGGGAAGGTACGAGCAGTACTTC. It translates to CASSLAGGGGRYEQYF.